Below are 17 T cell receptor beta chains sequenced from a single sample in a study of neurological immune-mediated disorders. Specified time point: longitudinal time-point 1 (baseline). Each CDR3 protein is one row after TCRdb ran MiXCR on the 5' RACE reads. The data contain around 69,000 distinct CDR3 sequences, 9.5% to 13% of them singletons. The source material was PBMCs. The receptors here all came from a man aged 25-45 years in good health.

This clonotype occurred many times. CDR3 amino acids: CASSQQYRGPYTDTQYF. The CDR3 DNA is TGCGCCAGCAGCCAACAATACCGGGGTCCCTACACAGATACGCAGTATTTT. The chain combines TRBV4-1 with TRBJ2-3; D is perhaps TRBD2 (5 bases). The CDR3 sequence is 17 residues long. The germline V gene encodes CDR1 MGHRA and CDR2 YSYEKL. The V gene lost 2 bases and the J gene lost 2 bases, with 17 bases spanning the gap.

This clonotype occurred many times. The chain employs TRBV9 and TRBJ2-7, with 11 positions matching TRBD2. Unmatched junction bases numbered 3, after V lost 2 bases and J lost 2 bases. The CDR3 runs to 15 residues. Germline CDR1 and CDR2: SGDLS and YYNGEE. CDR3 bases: TGTGCCAGCAGCGTTGGGACTAGCGGAGCCTACGAGCAGTACTTC. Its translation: CASSVGTSGAYEQYF.

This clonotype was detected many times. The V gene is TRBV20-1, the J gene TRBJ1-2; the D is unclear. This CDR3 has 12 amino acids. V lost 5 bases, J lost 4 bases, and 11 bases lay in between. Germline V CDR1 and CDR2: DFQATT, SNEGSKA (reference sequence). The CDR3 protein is CSASDGTYGYTF. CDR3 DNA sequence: TGCAGTGCTTCGGACGGAACCTATGGCTACACCTTC.

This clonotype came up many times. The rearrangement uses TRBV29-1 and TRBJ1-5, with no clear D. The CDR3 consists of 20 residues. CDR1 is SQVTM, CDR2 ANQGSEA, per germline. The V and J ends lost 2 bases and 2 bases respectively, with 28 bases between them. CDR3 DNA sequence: TGCAGCGTTGAAACCTTGGACCACCCGAGGGCCTATATGCGCAATCAGCCCCAGCATTTT. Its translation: CSVETLDHPRAYMRNQPQHF. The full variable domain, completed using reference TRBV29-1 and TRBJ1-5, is SAVISQKPSRDICQRGTSLTIQCQVDSQVTMMFWYRQQPGQSLTLIATANQGSEATYESGFVIDKFPISRPNLTFSTLTVSNMSPEDSSIYLCSVETLDHPRAYMRNQPQHFGDGTRLSIL.

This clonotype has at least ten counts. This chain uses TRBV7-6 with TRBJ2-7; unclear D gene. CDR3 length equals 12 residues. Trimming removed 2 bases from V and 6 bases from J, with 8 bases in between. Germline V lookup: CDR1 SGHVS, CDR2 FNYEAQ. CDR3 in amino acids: CASSLSSVEQYF. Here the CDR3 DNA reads TGTGCCAGCAGCTTATCAAGCGTCGAGCAGTACTTC.

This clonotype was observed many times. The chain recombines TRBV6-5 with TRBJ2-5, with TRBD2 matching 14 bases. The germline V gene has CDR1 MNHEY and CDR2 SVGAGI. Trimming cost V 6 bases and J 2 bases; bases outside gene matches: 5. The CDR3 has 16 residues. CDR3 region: CASRRGLAGGQETQYF. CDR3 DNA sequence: TGTGCCAGCAGGCGCGGACTAGCGGGAGGACAAGAGACCCAGTACTTC.

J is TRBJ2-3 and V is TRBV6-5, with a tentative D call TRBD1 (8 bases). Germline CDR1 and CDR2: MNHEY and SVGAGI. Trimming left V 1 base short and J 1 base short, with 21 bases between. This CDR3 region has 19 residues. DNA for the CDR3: TGTGCCAGCAGTTACTGGCCAGGGGGCAGCGGGGACCGCACAGATACGCAGTATTTT. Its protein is CASSYWPGGSGDRTDTQYF.

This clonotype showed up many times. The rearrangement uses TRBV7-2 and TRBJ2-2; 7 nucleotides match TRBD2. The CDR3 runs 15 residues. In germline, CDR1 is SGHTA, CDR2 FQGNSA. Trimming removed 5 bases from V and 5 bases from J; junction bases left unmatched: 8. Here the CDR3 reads CASSLSGIGTGELFF. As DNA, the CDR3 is TGTGCCAGCAGCCTAAGCGGGATAGGGACCGGGGAGCTGTTTTTT.

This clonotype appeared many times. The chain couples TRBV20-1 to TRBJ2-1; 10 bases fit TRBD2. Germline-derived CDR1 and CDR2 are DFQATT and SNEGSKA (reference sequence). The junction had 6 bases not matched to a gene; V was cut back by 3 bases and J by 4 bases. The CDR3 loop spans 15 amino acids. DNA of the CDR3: TGCAGTGCTAGGGGGGATAGCGGGAGGTACAATGAGCAGTTCTTC. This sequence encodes CSARGDSGRYNEQFF.

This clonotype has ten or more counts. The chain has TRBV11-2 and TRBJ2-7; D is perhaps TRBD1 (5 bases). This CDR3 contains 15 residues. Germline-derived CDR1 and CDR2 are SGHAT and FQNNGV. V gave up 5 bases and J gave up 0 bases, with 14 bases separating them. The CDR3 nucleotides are TGTGCCAGCAGCCTGGGGCGTGCAAGCTCCTACGAGCAGTACTTC. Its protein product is CASSLGRASSYEQYF.

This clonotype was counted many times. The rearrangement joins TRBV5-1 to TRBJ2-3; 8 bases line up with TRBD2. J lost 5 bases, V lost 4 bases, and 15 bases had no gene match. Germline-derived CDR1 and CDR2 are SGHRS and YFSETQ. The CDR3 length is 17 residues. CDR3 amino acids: CASSPWTTGRVLDTQYF. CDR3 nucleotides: TGCGCCAGCAGCCCATGGACTACCGGGAGGGTTTTAGATACGCAGTATTTT.

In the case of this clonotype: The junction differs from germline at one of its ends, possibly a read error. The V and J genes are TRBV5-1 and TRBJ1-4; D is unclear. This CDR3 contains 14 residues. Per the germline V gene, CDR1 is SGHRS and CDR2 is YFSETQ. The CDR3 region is CASSIISSGEKLFF. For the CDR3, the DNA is TGCGCAAGCAGCATCATTTCGTCTGGGGAAAAACTGTTTTTT.

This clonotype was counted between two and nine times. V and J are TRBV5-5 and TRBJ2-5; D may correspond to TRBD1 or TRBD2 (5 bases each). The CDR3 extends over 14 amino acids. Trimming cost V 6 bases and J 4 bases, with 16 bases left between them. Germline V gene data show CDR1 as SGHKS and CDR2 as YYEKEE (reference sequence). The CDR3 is CASTMEAGTETQYF. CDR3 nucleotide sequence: TGTGCCAGCACCATGGAGGCAGGGACAGAGACCCAGTACTTC.

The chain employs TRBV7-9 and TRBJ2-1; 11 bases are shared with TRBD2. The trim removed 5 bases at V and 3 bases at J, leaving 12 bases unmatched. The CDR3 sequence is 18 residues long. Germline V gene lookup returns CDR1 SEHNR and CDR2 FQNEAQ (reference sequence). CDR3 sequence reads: CASSMGLAAQRIYNEQFF. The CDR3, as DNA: TGTGCCAGCAGCATGGGACTAGCGGCTCAACGGATCTACAATGAGCAGTTCTTC.

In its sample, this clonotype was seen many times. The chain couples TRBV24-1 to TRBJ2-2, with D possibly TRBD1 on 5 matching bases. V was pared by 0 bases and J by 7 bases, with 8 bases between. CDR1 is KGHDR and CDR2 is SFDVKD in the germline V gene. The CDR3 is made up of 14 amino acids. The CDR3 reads CATSDLWGIGELFF. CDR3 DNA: TGTGCCACCAGTGATTTGTGGGGCATCGGGGAGCTGTTTTTT.

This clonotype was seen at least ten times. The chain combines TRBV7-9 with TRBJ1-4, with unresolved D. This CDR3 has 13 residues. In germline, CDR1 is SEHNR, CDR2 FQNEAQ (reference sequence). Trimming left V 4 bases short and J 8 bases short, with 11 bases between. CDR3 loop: CASSSRVEEKLFF. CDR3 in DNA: TGTGCCAGCAGCTCCCGGGTTGAGGAAAAACTGTTTTTT.

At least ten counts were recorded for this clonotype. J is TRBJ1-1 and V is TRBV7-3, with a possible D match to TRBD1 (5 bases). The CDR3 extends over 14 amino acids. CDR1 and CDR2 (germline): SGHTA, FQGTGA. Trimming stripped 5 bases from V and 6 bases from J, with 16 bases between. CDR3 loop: CASSPGFLGPEAFF. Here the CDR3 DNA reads TGTGCCAGCAGCCCAGGGTTTTTGGGGCCTGAAGCTTTCTTT.